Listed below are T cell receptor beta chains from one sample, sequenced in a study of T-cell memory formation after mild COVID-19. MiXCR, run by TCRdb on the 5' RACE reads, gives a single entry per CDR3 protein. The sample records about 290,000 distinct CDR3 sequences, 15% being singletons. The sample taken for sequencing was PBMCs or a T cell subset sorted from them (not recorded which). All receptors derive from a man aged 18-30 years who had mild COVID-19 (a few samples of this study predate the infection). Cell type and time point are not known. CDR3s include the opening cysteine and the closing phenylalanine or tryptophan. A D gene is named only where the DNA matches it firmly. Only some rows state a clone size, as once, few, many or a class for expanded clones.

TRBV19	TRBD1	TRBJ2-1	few	TGTGCCAGTAGTAGGGTGGGACAGAATGAGCAGTTCTTC	CASSRVGQNEQFF
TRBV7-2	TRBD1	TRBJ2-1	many	TGTGCCAGCAGCGTAGGACAGGGCAACTACAATGAGCAGTTCTTC	CASSVGQGNYNEQFF
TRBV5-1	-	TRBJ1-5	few	TGCGCCAGCAGCTCCGACGGAAATCAGCCCCAGCATTTT	CASSSDGNQPQHF
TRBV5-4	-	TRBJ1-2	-	TGTGCCAGCAGCTTTTATCGGCAGTCAGCCACCTTC	CASSFYRQSATF
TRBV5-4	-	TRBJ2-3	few	TGTGCCAGCAGCTTGGGGCCTTCCAAGACAGATACGCAGTATTTT	CASSLGPSKTDTQYF
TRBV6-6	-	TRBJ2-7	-	TGTGCCAGCAGTTACGCAGGCCACCTTCAGAACTTC	CASSYAGHLQNF
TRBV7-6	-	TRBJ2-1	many	TGTGCCAGCAGCCTCCAGGGGCCCTACAATGAGCAGTTCTTC	CASSLQGPYNEQFF
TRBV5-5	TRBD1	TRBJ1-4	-	TGTGCCAGCAGCCTCCCGGGGACAGCAACTAATGAAAAACTGTTTTTT	CASSLPGTATNEKLFF
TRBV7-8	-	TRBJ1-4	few	TGTGCCAGCAGCTTACGAGGACGGGGTGAAAAACTGTTTTTT	CASSLRGRGEKLFF
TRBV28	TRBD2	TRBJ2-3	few	TGTGCCAGCAGTTTAGCGGGGGGGCACACAGATACGCAGTATTTT	CASSLAGGHTDTQYF
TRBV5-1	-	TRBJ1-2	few	TGCGCCAGCAGGGTGCAGGGAGGAGGTCCTTATGGCTACACCTTC	CASRVQGGGPYGYTF
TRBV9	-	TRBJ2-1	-	TGTGCCAGCAGCGTAGACAATGAGCAGTTCTTC	CASSVDNEQFF
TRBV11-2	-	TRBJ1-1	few	TGTGCCAGCGGGGGCATGAACACTGAAGCTTTCTTT	CASGGMNTEAFF
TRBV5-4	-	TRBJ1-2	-	TGTGCCAGCAGCCCGGTGGAGGACTATGGCTACACCTTC	CASSPVEDYGYTF
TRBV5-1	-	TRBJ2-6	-	TGCGCCAGCAGCGTCGGAGACACCTCTGGGGCCAACGTCCTGACTTTC	CASSVGDTSGANVLTF
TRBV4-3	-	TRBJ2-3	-	TGCGCCAGCAGCCAAGCCGGGAATTTGGGTAGCACAGATACGCAGTATTTT	CASSQAGNLGSTDTQYF
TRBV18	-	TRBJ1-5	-	TGTGCCAGCTGGGACGGGAATCAGCCCCAGCATTTT	CASWDGNQPQHF
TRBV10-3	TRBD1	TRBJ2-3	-	TGTGCCACGAGGGGGCCGAGTTTCACAGATACGCAGTATTTT	CATRGPSFTDTQYF
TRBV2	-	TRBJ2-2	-	TGTGCCAGCAGGCGCCTACAGGGCGCCGGGGAGCTGTTTTTT	CASRRLQGAGELFF
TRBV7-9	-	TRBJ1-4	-	TGTGCCAGCAGCTTAGGTCCAGGGTCAAATGAAAAACTGTTTTTT	CASSLGPGSNEKLFF
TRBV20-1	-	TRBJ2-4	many	TGCAGTGCTGGACCGCATGTTAACATTCAGTACTTC	CSAGPHVNIQYF
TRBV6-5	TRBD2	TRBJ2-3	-	TGTGCCAGCAGTTACTCATTTCTAGCGGGACGCACAGATACGCAGTATTTT	CASSYSFLAGRTDTQYF
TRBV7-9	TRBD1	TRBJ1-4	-	TGTGCCAGCAGCTCGCCGGGACAGGGGATCGAAAAACTGTTTTTT	CASSSPGQGIEKLFF
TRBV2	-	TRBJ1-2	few	TGTGCCAGCTGCCCAACCTCAGGGGATGGCTACACCTTC	CASCPTSGDGYTF
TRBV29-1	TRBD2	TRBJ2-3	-	TGCAGCGTTGAAGATAAGCGGGGTGGGCAGTATTTT	CSVEDKRGGQYF
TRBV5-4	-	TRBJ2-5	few	TGTGCCAGCAGCTTCTGGGGTAGCCCTGAAGAGACCCAGTACTTC	CASSFWGSPEETQYF
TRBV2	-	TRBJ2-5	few	TGTGCCAGCAGCCTCAGACAAAACCAGGCGGAGACCCAGTACTTC	CASSLRQNQAETQYF
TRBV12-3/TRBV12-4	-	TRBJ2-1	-	TGTGCCAGTGGAGGGGGGGCCGGTGAGCAGTTCTTC	CASGGGAGEQFF
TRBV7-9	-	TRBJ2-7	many	TGTGCCAGCAGCTCCCGGGGGTACGAGCAGTACTTC	CASSSRGYEQYF
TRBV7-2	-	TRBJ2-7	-	TGTGCCAGCAGCCACGCGGGGGCGGGGTACGAGCAGTACTTC	CASSHAGAGYEQYF
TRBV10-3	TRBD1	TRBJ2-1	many	TGTGCCTCCCTCTTCGGACAGGGTAACAATGAGCAGTTCTTC	CASLFGQGNNEQFF
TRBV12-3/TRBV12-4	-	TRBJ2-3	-	TGTGCCAGCAGTTTAGCGCCCCCTGTCCCTACGCAGTATTTT	CASSLAPPVPTQYF
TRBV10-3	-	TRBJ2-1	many	TGTGCCATCGGAGAGGGGGCGGGATACAATGAGCAGTTCTTC	CAIGEGAGYNEQFF
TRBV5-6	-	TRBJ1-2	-	TGTGCCAGCAGCCCGGGTCTCGAGGGGGACTATGGCTACACCTTC	CASSPGLEGDYGYTF
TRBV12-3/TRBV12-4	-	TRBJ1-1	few	TGTGCCAGCAGAGTGGGTTTCGCGGAAGCTTTCTTT	CASRVGFAEAFF
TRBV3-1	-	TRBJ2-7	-	TGTGCCAGCAGCCAAGACGAGGCCAGGGCTTTCTACTTC	CASSQDEARAFYF
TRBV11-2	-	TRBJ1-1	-	TGTGCCAGCAGCTTAGCACGGTCCGGCACTGAAGCTTTCTTT	CASSLARSGTEAFF
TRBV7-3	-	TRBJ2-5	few	TGTGCCAGCAGCCAAAGGGCCGGAGGGCCAGAGACCCAGTACTTC	CASSQRAGGPETQYF
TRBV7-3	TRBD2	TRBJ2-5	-	TGTGCCAGCAGCTTACGCGGGGGTCAGGGGACCCAGTACTTC	CASSLRGGQGTQYF
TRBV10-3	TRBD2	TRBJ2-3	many	TGTGCCATCAGTGAGTCGCCAGCGGGACTCACAGATACGCAGTATTTT	CAISESPAGLTDTQYF
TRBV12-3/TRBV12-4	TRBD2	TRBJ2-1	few	TGTGCCAGCAGTTTAGACAGGACTAGCCTGTTCTTC	CASSLDRTSLFF
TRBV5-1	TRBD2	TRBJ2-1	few	TGCGCCAGCAGCTTAGGCGGGGGGGCAAAAAATGAGCAGTTCTTC	CASSLGGGAKNEQFF
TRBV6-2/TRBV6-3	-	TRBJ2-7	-	TGTGCCAGCAGCAAGGGGGACGGGATCTACGAGCAGTACTTC	CASSKGDGIYEQYF
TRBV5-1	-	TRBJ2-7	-	TGCGCCAGCAGCTTCTGGGATTCCTACGAGCAGTACTTC	CASSFWDSYEQYF
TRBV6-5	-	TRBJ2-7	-	TGTGCCAGCAGCCGTCGGGGCCGTAATTCCTACGAGCAGTACTTC	CASSRRGRNSYEQYF
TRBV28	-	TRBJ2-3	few	TGTGCCAGCAGTCCCCACAGTTCTAGCACAGATACGCAGTATTTT	CASSPHSSSTDTQYF
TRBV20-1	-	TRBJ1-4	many	TGCAGTGCTAGGTTGGGGGCAACTAATGAAAAACTGTTTTTT	CSARLGATNEKLFF
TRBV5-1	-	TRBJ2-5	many	TGCGCCAGCAGGCGGGGCGGACCGTACCAAGAGACCCAGTACTTC	CASRRGGPYQETQYF
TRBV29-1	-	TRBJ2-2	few	TGCAGCTTCGGAGACAGCGGGAACACCGGGGAGCTGTTTTTT	CSFGDSGNTGELFF
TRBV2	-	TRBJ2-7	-	TGTGCCAGCAGTCCGGGTTCCGCGGCCTACGAGCAGTACTTC	CASSPGSAAYEQYF
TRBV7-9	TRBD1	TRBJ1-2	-	TGTGCCAGCAGCCGAGCTTACCTAGGACAGGGTGGAAGCAATTATGGCTACACCTTC	CASSRAYLGQGGSNYGYTF
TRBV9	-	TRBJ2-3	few	TGTGCCAGCACTGGGGGGGGCCTGGATACGCAGTATTTT	CASTGGGLDTQYF
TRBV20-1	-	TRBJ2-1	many	TGCAGTGTACGACCGGGACTTCAGTACAATGAGCAGTTCTTC	CSVRPGLQYNEQFF
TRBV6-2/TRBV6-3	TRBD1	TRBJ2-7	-	TGTGCCAGCACAGGGGGCCGCTCCTACGAGCAGTACTTC	CASTGGRSYEQYF